These T cell receptor beta chains were read from a single sample in a study of early T cells in non-severe SARS-CoV-2 infection. TCRdb analysed the 5' RACE reads with MiXCR anew, one entry per CDR3 protein. The sample gives fewer than 65,000 distinct CDR3 sequences, about a tenth of which show up once; about 15% is in the top ten. The source material was whole blood. The receptors derive from an adult who was a healthcare worker with PCR-confirmed SARS-CoV-2 infection or an uninfected control (not recorded which). Each CDR3 is given with its conserved first and last residue. Each record gives: CDR3 length, V gene, CDR3 protein.

12	TRBV4-1	CASSQDGYGYTF
13	TRBV27	CASSLQVSYEQYF
15	TRBV7-2	CASSLWVAVGSEQYF
13	TRBV7-3	CASSPNGGEKLFF
12	TRBV28	CASSHTGIVQYF
14	TRBV20-1	CSARLLSGANVLTF
13	TRBV28	CASGIDGTDTQYF
15	TRBV20-1	CSARRLAGPTDTQYF
19	TRBV28	CASSLSPGRRPTYNSPLHF
15	TRBV9	CASSRALGGNTEAFF
15	TRBV7-2	CASSHPAQSKYEQFF
15	TRBV2	CASSEGGAGYNEQFF
13	TRBV27	CASSLPAPGELFF
14	TRBV12-3/TRBV12-4	CASSTGTTTDTQYF
15	TRBV6-5	CASSGDVSSYNEQFF
14	TRBV9	CASSVGTDAYEQYF
18	TRBV12-3/TRBV12-4	CASSLAGGTRGRSDTQYF
15	TRBV7-2	CASSSDSGRVYEQYF
14	TRBV6-2/TRBV6-3	CASSLFRDTGELFF
15	TRBV28	CASSFPLGGSYEQYF
13	TRBV29-1	CSATHGYSDTQYF
16	TRBV20-1	CSARDTGTSGNNEQFF
13	TRBV20-1	CSAVGTQDGEQYF
14	TRBV27	CASPVTAKLNIQYF
16	TRBV7-3	CASSLRGRSSPGELFF
16	TRBV27	CASRPEPGQGRYGYTF
17	TRBV7-6	CASSKEMGGQGRQPQHF
14	TRBV10-3	CAISAQGSGYGYTF
13	TRBV6-1	CASSREASNEQYF
14	TRBV7-9	CASSFEGSYNEQFF
17	TRBV9	CASSGGPGGRAYNEQFF
16	TRBV12-2	CASRLEWALLVHEQFF
13	TRBV29-1	CSVAGGLRETQYF
15	TRBV6-6	CASSQTTIRGTEAFF